The following is a T cell receptor beta chain sequence with its context. Its matching antigen is unknown. These data come from a study of spatial heterogeneity in lung cancer. About the study: 55 to 80 TRACERx patients with early, untreated non-small cell lung cancer donated samples. Alpha-chain detections were consistently fewer than beta-chain detections among the sequences. Findings and caveats of the study: Blood carried ubiquitous expanded tumor TCRs more at resection than follow-up.

Carried by each TCR cDNA molecule was a unique molecular identifier. Via MiXCR, TCRdb re-called the 5' RACE reads, giving one row per CDR3 protein. The sample contains around 110,000 distinct CDR3 sequences, 12% of which appear only once. CDR1 LGHNA and CDR2 YSLEER come from the germline V gene. CDR3 length equals 17 residues. The V and J ends lost 2 bases and 0 bases respectively, with 11 bases between them. Time point given: blood at routine non-recurrence follow-up after resection. Sequencing was performed on whole RNA extracted from tumor and nontumor lung tissue, or from frozen PBMC, and the material was left unsorted.

The source was PBMCs, collected at follow-up. This receptor was identified in a male donor with early-stage non-small cell lung cancer. This chain joins TRBV4-3 and TRBJ2-6; D might be TRBD2 (5 bases). The CDR3 sequence: CASSQLARNSGANVLTF. CDR3 in DNA: TGCGCCAGCAGCCAACTAGCAAGAAACTCTGGGGCCAACGTCCTGACTTTC.